This T cell receptor (beta chain) stems from a study of early T cells in non-severe SARS-CoV-2 infection. On the study more broadly: Sequencing of bulk RNA from unsorted whole blood was done, without chain pairing. The study, taken as a whole, reports: Clonotype matching in VDJdb favored anti-spike CD8 responses and did not capture private and CD4 specificities.

This clonotype was seen at least ten times. Its specificity is not known. The germline V gene has CDR1 SGHKS and CDR2 YYEKEE (reference sequence). This CDR3 region has 16 residues. Trimming took 4 bases from V and 3 from J; bases not matched to a gene: 12. In the library, individual cDNA molecules carried attached unique molecular identifiers. TCRdb redid the calling of the 5' RACE reads with MiXCR, one entry per CDR3 protein. This sample carries about 100,000 distinct CDR3 sequences, 11% of them seen once, and the ten largest clones take more than 6.5%. J is TRBJ2-5 and V is TRBV5-5, with 7 bases fitting TRBD1. This receptor was identified in an adult who was a healthcare worker with PCR-confirmed SARS-CoV-2 infection or an uninfected control (not recorded which). The sequenced sample was whole blood. The CDR3 DNA reads as TGTGCCAGCAGCCTGGTGTGGTTGACAGGGAAAGAGACCCAGTACTTC. It specifies CASSLVWLTGKETQYF.